This TCR beta chain was recovered during a study of T cells in Graves' hyperthyroidism and ophthalmopathy. This clonotype has just a few counts. The PBMCs had their origin in about 9.7 ml of fresh peripheral blood. TCR beta CDR3 sequences were amplified from RNA transcripts. In the first-round RT-PCR of the TCR CDR3, the HTBI primer set was used. Via MiXCR, TCRdb re-called the multiplex PCR reads, giving one row per CDR3 protein. The sample carries under 450,000 distinct CDR3 sequences, approximately 13% recorded once. The specimen sequenced was blood. This receptor was obtained from a man younger than 45 with Graves' hyperthyroidism that later progressed to Graves' ophthalmopathy.

The CDR3 region has the DNA TGCAGTGCCGAGGGGCGGGCTGATGTCACAGATACGCAGTATTTT. This encodes CSAEGRADVTDTQYF. J is TRBJ2-3 and V is TRBV20-1; possibly TRBD1 or TRBD2 for D (5 bases each). The germline V and J ends were trimmed by 6 bases and 2 bases, with 18 bases remaining between them. This CDR3 has 15 residues. Germline values: CDR1 DFQATT, CDR2 SNEGSKA (reference sequence).